This T cell receptor (beta chain) was documented in a study of T cells in Graves' hyperthyroidism and ophthalmopathy. CDR3 length: 15 amino acids. V was trimmed by 7 bases and J by 5 bases, leaving 17 bases between them. Looked up from germline, CDR1 is SEHNR and CDR2 is FQNEAQ (reference sequence). What was amplified from RNA transcripts were TCR beta CDR3 regions. In the first-round RT-PCR of the TCR CDR3, the HTBI primer set was used. TCRdb analysed the multiplex PCR reads with MiXCR anew, one entry per CDR3 protein. In the table there are hundreds of thousands of distinct CDR3 sequences, around 21% of which are singletons. With duration under 3 months, ophthalmopathy was active: Clinical Activity Score at least 3, NOSPECS at least 4. Orbital computed tomography, thyroid ultrasound, serum thyroxine and TRAb, and clinical symptoms together informed the diagnoses. Out of around 10 ml of fresh peripheral blood came the PBMCs.

V gene TRBV7-9 combines with J gene TRBJ2-2; D remains ambiguous. The specimen was blood. This receptor was taken from a man younger than 45 with Graves' ophthalmopathy. The chain's CDR3 is CASTQAGKLTGELFF. CDR3 in DNA: TGTGCCAGCACCCAGGCAGGAAAGTTGACCGGGGAGCTGTTTTTT.